One and the same sample provided the 3 T cell receptor beta chains below, sequenced in a study of graft-versus-host responses after intestinal transplantation. Sequencing was performed with immunoSEQ multiplex PCR; in TCRdb, only in-frame clones are kept and a portion is missing. The data hold 130,000 or so clones, with approximately 90% observed a single time. The antigens these receptors bind are not known. This material consisted of unstimulated CD4+ T cells sorted from spleen or lymph node cells, taken before intestinal transplant. These receptors all come from a human donor who received an intestinal transplant.

This clone occurred once. V is TRBV20-1 and J is TRBJ2-1, with D unresolved. Trimming left V 0 bases short and J 12 bases short, with 9 bases between. In germline, CDR1 is DFQATT, CDR2 SNEGSKA (reference sequence). The CDR3 loop spans 11 amino acids. In DNA, the CDR3 is TGCAGTGCTAGAGAACCCGCTGGGCAGTTCTTC. It translates to CSAREPAGQFF.

The rearrangement uses TRBV25-1 and TRBJ1-1, with unresolved D. CDR3 length equals 13 residues. Trimming removed 1 base from V and 3 bases from J, with 6 bases in between. Germline assignment: CDR1 MGHDK and CDR2 SYGVNS. The CDR3, as DNA: TGTGCCAGCAGTGAATCCCCCGACACTGAAGCTTTCTTT. Its translation is CASSESPDTEAFF.

The chain couples TRBV5-5 to TRBJ2-3; D remains unclear. V shed 2 bases and J shed 1 base, with 5 bases lying between them. Germline CDR1 and CDR2: SGHKS and YYEKEE (reference sequence). The CDR3 is 13 amino acids. CDR3 sequence (DNA): TGTGCCAGCAGCTTCCCAGGCACAGATACGCAGTATTTT. The encoded protein is CASSFPGTDTQYF.